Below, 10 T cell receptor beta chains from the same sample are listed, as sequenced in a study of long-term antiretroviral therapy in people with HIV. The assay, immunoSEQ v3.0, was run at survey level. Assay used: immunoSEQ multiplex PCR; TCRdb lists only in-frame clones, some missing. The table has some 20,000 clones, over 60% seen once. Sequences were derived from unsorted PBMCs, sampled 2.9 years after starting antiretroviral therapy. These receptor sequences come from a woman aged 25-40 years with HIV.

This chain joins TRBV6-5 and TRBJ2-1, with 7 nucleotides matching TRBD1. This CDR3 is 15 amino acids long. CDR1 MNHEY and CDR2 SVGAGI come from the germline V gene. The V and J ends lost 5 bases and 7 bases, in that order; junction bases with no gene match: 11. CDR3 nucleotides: TGTGCCAGCAGTCAACAGGGGACCCTGAGGAATGAGCAGTTCTTC. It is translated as CASSQQGTLRNEQFF.

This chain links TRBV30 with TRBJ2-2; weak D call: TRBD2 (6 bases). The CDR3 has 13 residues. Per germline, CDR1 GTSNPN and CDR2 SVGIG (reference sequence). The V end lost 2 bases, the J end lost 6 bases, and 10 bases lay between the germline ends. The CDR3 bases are TGTGCCTGGAGTCCTGGGGGGTCCGGGGAGCTGTTTTTT. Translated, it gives CAWSPGGSGELFF.

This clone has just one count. CDR3 DNA: TGTGCCACCAGCGTCAGCGGGGGAGGCACAGATACGCAGTATTTT. It is translated as CATSVSGGGTDTQYF. The chain uses TRBV15 and TRBJ2-3; 8 nucleotides agree with TRBD2. Germline CDR1 reads LNHNV; CDR2 reads YYDKDF (reference sequence). The CDR3 has 15 residues. Unmatched junction bases numbered 5, after V lost 5 bases and J lost 1 base.

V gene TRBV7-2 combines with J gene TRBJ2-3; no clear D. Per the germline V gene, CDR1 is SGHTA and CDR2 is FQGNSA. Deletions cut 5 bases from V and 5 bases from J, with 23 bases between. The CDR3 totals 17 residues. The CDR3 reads CASSPSAWAAEEDTQYF. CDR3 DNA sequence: TGTGCCAGCAGCCCGAGCGCGTGGGCGGCCGAGGAAGATACGCAGTATTTT. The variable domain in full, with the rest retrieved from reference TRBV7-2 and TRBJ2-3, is GAGVSQSPSNKVTEKGKDVELRCDPISGHTALYWYRQSLGQGLEFLIYFQGNSAPDKSGLPSDRFSAERTGGSVSTLTIQRTQQEDSAVYLCASSPSAWAAEEDTQYFGPGTRLTVL.

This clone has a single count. The CDR3: CASSLDTGGNTEAFF. The CDR3 DNA is TGTGCCAGCAGCTTAGATACAGGGGGCAACACTGAAGCTTTCTTT. The chain employs TRBV11-2 and TRBJ1-1, with 9 bases matching TRBD1. The germline V gene encodes CDR1 SGHAT and CDR2 FQNNGV. This CDR3 spans 15 amino acids. V was pared by 0 bases and J by 2 bases, with 1 base of the junction left unmatched.

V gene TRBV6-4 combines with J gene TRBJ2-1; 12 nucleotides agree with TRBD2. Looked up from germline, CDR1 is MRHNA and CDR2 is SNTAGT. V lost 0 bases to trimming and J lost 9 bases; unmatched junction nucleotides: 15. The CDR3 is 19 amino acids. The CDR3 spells CASSDSISSGGAVSREQFF. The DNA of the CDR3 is TGTGCCAGCAGTGACTCGATCTCTAGCGGGGGGGCAGTCAGCCGTGAGCAGTTCTTC.

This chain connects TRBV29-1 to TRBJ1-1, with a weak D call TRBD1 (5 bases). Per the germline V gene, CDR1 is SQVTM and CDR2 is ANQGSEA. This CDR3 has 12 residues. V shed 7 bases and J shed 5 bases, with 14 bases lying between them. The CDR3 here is CSAMGGWTEAFF. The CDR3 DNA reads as TGCAGCGCGATGGGGGGGTGGACTGAAGCTTTCTTT.

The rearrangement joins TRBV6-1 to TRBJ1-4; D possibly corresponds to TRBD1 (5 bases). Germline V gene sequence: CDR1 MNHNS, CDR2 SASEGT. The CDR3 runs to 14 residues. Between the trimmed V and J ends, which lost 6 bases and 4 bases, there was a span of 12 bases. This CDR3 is CASSEGPNNEKLFF. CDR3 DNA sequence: TGTGCCAGCAGCGAGGGACCGAATAATGAAAAACTGTTTTTT.

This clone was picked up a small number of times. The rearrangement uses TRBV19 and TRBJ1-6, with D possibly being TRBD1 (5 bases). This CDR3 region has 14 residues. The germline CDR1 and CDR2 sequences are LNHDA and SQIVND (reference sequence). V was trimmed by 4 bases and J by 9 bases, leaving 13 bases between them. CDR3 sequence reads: CASSKAGLGSPLHF. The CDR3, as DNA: TGTGCCAGTAGTAAAGCGGGACTTGGTTCACCCCTCCACTTT.

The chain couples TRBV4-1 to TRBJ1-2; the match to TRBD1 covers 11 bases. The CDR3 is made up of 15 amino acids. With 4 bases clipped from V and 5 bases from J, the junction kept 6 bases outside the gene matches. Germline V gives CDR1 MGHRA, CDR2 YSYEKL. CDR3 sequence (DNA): TGCGCCAGCAGCCCGAATGGACAGGGGGCTTATGGCTACACCTTC. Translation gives CASSPNGQGAYGYTF.